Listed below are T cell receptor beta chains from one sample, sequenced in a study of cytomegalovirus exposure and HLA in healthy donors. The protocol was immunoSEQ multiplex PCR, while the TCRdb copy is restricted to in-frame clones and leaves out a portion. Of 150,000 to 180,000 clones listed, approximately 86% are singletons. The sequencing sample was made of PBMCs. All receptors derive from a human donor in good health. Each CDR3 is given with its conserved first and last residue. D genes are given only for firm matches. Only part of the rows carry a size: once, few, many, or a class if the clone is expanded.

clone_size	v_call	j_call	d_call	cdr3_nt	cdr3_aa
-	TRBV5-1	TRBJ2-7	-	TGCGCCAGCAGCTCAACGGGGGACGAGCAGTACTTC	CASSSTGDEQYF
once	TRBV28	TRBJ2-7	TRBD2	TGTGCCAGCAGAAGCCTAGCGGGAGCCTACGAGCAGTACTTC	CASRSLAGAYEQYF
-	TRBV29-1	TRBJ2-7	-	TGCAGCGTAAAAGCGGGTAGCTCCTACGAGCAGTACTTC	CSVKAGSSYEQYF
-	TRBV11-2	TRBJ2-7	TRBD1	TGTGCCAGCAGCTCAAACCCGGGACAGGGAGGCTACGAGCAGTACTTC	CASSSNPGQGGYEQYF
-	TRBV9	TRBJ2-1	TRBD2	TGTGCCAGCAGCGTGACTAGCGTCAATGAGCAGTTCTTC	CASSVTSVNEQFF
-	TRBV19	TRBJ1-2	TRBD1	TGTGCCAGCCGGGACAGGGGGTTCTATGGCTACACCTTC	CASRDRGFYGYTF
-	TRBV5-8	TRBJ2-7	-	TGTGCCAGCACCCTAAGGACTTTTGCCGGAAAAGAGCAGTACTTC	CASTLRTFAGKEQYF
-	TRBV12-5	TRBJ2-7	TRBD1	TGTGCTAGTGGTCCCGGGACAGTAGCGCAGTACTTC	CASGPGTVAQYF
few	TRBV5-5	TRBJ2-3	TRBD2	TGTGCCAGCAGCGGCGGTAGCGGGGTTGGCACAGATACGCAGTATTTT	CASSGGSGVGTDTQYF
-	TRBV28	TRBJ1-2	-	TGTGCCAGCAGGGCCCGATTTTTTCAGGGGCATGGCTACACCTTC	CASRARFFQGHGYTF
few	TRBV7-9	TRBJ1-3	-	TGTGCCAGCAGCCGCTCTGGAAACACCATATATTTT	CASSRSGNTIYF
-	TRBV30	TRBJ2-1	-	TGTGCCTGGTCCGGGGACAATGAGCAGTTCTTC	CAWSGDNEQFF